Each of the 10 T cell receptor beta chains below was sequenced from the same sample in a study of blood T cell repertoires in COVID-19. Profiled with immunoSEQ multiplex PCR; TCRdb holds only in-frame clones, not every one. This sample has some 110,000 clones, with 70% to 75% found just once. The sequenced material came from peripheral blood. The source is a man older than 75 with COVID-19, enrolled during active disease.

In its sample, this clone was seen a few times. The rearrangement joins TRBV4-2 to TRBJ2-1; TRBD2 aligns across 13 bases. Germline assignment: CDR1 LGHNA and CDR2 YNFKEQ. J was trimmed by 2 bases and V by 3 bases; bases with no gene match: 4. The CDR3 has 17 residues. CDR3 sequence (DNA): TGTGCCAGCAGCCATAGGACTAGCGGGAGACCCTACAATGAGCAGTTCTTC. Translating gives CASSHRTSGRPYNEQFF.

This chain links TRBV5-1 with TRBJ2-7, with D maybe TRBD2 (5 bases). Looked up from germline, CDR1 is SGHRS and CDR2 is YFSETQ. This CDR3 contains 14 residues. V lost 0 bases to trimming and J lost 5 bases, with 12 bases between them. DNA for the CDR3: TGCGCCAGCAGCTTGGAAGGGAGTATCCACGAGCAGTACTTC. Amino acids: CASSLEGSIHEQYF. Full variable domain (missing parts from reference TRBV5-1 and TRBJ2-7): KAGVTQTPRYLIKTRGQQVTLSCSPISGHRSVSWYQQTPGQGLQFLFEYFSETQRNKGNFPGRFSGRQFSNSRSEMNVSTLELGDSALYLCASSLEGSIHEQYFGPGTRLTVT.

This rearrangement joins TRBV7-3 to TRBJ2-1; 9 bases match TRBD2. CDR3 length: 16 amino acids. Germline-derived CDR1 and CDR2 are SGHTA and FQGTGA. V shed 5 bases, J shed 4 bases, and the junction held 9 bases outside the gene matches. Written as DNA, the CDR3 is TGTGCCAGCAGCCTCGGGGTAGCGGGGGTATACAATGAGCAGTTCTTC. Translated: CASSLGVAGVYNEQFF.

The rearrangement links TRBV5-1 to TRBJ2-4; D may be TRBD2 (6 bases). The germline gives CDR1 SGHRS, CDR2 YFSETQ. V lost 0 bases, J lost 1 base, and 20 bases lay in between. The CDR3 has 19 amino acids. This CDR3 is CASSLVPTDYSLAKNIQYF. Written as DNA, the CDR3 is TGCGCCAGCAGCTTGGTTCCCACGGACTATTCCCTTGCCAAAAACATTCAGTACTTC. The whole variable domain, remainder taken from reference TRBV5-1 and TRBJ2-4, is KAGVTQTPRYLIKTRGQQVTLSCSPISGHRSVSWYQQTPGQGLQFLFEYFSETQRNKGNFPGRFSGRQFSNSRSEMNVSTLELGDSALYLCASSLVPTDYSLAKNIQYFGAGTRLSVL.

This clone has ten or more counts. The chain links TRBV6-5 to TRBJ1-1; weak D call: TRBD1 (6 bases). V was clipped by 0 bases and J by 8 bases, with 10 bases between them. Germline CDR1 is MNHEY and CDR2 is SVGAGI. The CDR3 extends over 13 amino acids. The CDR3 reads CASSYSNDREAFF. The CDR3 bases are TGTGCCAGCAGTTACTCGAATGACAGGGAAGCTTTCTTT.

Of note for this clone: Within the sample, other DNA sequences also encode this same CDR3. The CDR3 sequence is CASSYSAGDGYTF. In nucleotides, the CDR3 is TGTGCCAGCAGTTACTCGGCAGGGGATGGCTACACCTTC. The V call is TRBV6-5, the J call TRBJ1-2; D may be TRBD1 (6 bases). Germline assignment: CDR1 MNHEY and CDR2 SVGAGI. V dropped 0 bases and J dropped 6 bases, with 8 bases sitting between them. The CDR3 is made up of 13 amino acids.

This sequence joins TRBV15 and TRBJ1-4; no clear D gene. The V end was cut by 4 bases, the J end by 3 bases, with 15 bases between. Germline V gives CDR1 LNHNV, CDR2 YYDKDF (reference sequence). The CDR3 runs to 16 residues. The CDR3 coding sequence is TGTGCCACCAGCACCCCAGAAATCGCGGCTAATGAAAAACTGTTTTTT. Its protein product is CATSTPEIAANEKLFF.

This clone showed up just once. This chain links TRBV11-2 with TRBJ1-6, with D perhaps TRBD1 (5 bases). In germline, CDR1 is SGHAT, CDR2 FQNNGV. Trimming removed 0 bases at V and 9 bases at J, with 15 bases between. The CDR3 length is 16 residues. The CDR3 reads CASSLEWGGHGSPLHF. DNA for the CDR3: TGTGCCAGCAGCTTAGAGTGGGGGGGTCATGGTTCACCCCTCCACTTT.

The chain couples TRBV23-1 to TRBJ1-2; 10 positions match TRBD1. TRBV23-1 is treated as an ORF (open reading frame) with a function not yet certain. The ends lost 11 bases at V and 0 bases at J; junction bases unmatched: 9. CDR3 size: 15 residues. The DNA for the CDR3 is TGCGCCCGCCGGACAGGGGGGGGATCTAACTATGGCTACACCTTC. It is translated as CARRTGGGSNYGYTF.

This clone has only a few counts. The chain has TRBV10-3 and TRBJ2-3, with TRBD2 matching 16 bases. Per the germline V gene, CDR1 is ENHRY and CDR2 is SYGVKD. Trimming took 4 bases from V and 0 from J; bases not matched to a gene: 4. The length of the CDR3 is 18 residues. The CDR3 is CAISGGTSGRGSTDTQYF. CDR3 DNA: TGTGCCATCAGTGGTGGGACTAGCGGGAGGGGGAGCACAGATACGCAGTATTTT.